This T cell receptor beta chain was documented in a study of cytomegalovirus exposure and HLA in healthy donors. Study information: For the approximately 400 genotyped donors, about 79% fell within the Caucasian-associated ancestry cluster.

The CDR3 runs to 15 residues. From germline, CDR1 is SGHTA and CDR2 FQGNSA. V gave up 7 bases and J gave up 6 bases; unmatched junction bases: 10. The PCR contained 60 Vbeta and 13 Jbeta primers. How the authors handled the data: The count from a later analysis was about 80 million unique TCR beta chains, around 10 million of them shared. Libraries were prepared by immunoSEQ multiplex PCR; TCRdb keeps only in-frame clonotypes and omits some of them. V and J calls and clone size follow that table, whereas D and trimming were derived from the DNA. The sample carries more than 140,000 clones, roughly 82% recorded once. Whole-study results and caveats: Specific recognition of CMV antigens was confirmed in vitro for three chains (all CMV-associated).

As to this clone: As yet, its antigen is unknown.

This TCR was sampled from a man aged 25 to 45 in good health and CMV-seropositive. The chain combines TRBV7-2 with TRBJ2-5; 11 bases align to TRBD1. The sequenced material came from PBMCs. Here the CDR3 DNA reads TGTGCCAGCACCCACCGGGACAGGGGGGGAAAGACCCAGTACTTC. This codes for CASTHRDRGGKTQYF. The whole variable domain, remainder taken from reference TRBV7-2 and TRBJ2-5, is GAGVSQSPSNKVTEKGKDVELRCDPISGHTALYWYRQSLGQGLEFLIYFQGNSAPDKSGLPSDRFSAERTGGSVSTLTIQRTQQEDSAVYLCASTHRDRGGKTQYFGPGTRLLVL.